Shown below are 9 T cell receptor beta chains from a single sample sequenced in a study of shared clonotypes between healthy human individuals. The method was immunoSEQ multiplex PCR; TCRdb's version includes in-frame clones alone and lacks a portion of them. The sample gives under 1,100,000 clones, 75% to 80% of which show up once; roughly 0.65% is in the top ten. Sequenced: memory CD4+ T cells from PBMCs. Subset reported: CD45RA-negative fraction. These receptors all come from a man between 18 and 35 years old in good health. Some clones in this sample may be carry-over from other donors' samples.

The rearrangement joins TRBV6-6 to TRBJ1-1; 7 nucleotides agree with TRBD1. J gave up 1 base and V 4 bases, and 3 bases lay outside the gene matches. The CDR3 sequence is 14 residues long. Germline lookup yields CDR1 MNHNY and CDR2 SVGAGI (reference sequence). CDR3 protein: CASSSDRENTEAFF. DNA of the CDR3: TGTGCCAGCAGTTCCGACAGGGAGAACACTGAAGCTTTCTTT.

Written as DNA, the CDR3 is TGTGCCAGCATCATACGGTGGCCAGGCCCCTACGAGCAGTACTTC. Translation gives CASIIRWPGPYEQYF. J is TRBJ2-7 and V is TRBV6-5; D gene unclear. The germline V gene has CDR1 MNHEY and CDR2 SVGAGI. CDR3 length: 15 residues. Trimming pared 7 bases from V and 2 bases from J, leaving 18 bases between.

The CDR3 sequence is CSVEATGSTSGGNEQFF. DNA of the CDR3: TGCAGCGTTGAAGCCACCGGATCGACTAGCGGGGGCAATGAGCAGTTCTTC. The chain carries TRBV29-1 and TRBJ2-1; 12 bases agree with TRBD2. Germline V gene lookup returns CDR1 SQVTM and CDR2 ANQGSEA. This CDR3 contains 17 residues. V was clipped by 1 base and J by 6 bases; unmatched bases: 10.

V and J are TRBV5-1 and TRBJ1-2, with D perhaps TRBD1 (5 bases). The CDR3 is made up of 14 amino acids. Germline loops: CDR1 SGHRS, CDR2 YFSETQ. The ends were cut back, 0 bases at V and 7 bases at J, with 13 bases in the middle. The DNA of the CDR3 is TGCGCCAGCAGCTTGGAAGCAGGGAGATCTGGCTACACCTTC. This encodes CASSLEAGRSGYTF.

The rearrangement links TRBV7-3 to TRBJ1-5; D gene ambiguous. The CDR3 covers 15 residues. The V end was cut by 1 base, the J end by 6 bases, with 13 bases between. Germline loops: CDR1 SGHTA, CDR2 FQGTGA. The CDR3 bases are TGTGCCAGCAGCTTAATTGGAGGGAAGGGTCAGCCCCAGCATTTT. Encoded protein: CASSLIGGKGQPQHF.

The chain is built from TRBV6-6 and TRBJ2-2, with D tentatively TRBD1 (7 bases). Trimming took 5 bases from V and 1 from J, leaving 14 bases between them. Germline values: CDR1 MNHNY, CDR2 SVGAGI (reference sequence). The CDR3 is 16 amino acids. CDR3 sequence: CASSGPQGGNTGELFF. In nucleotides, the CDR3 is TGTGCCAGCAGTGGCCCCCAGGGGGGGAACACCGGGGAGCTGTTTTTT.

The chain uses TRBV5-5 and TRBJ2-7; D might be TRBD2 (7 bases). This CDR3 has 15 residues. Looked up from germline, CDR1 is SGHKS and CDR2 is YYEKEE (reference sequence). The V gene lost 0 bases and the J gene lost 6 bases, with 16 bases spanning the gap. CDR3 nucleotide sequence: TGTGCCAGCAGCTTGGTTTTCGGGGGGCCGATCGAGCAGTACTTC. It translates to CASSLVFGGPIEQYF.

In its sample, this clone was seen once. The V call is TRBV6-5, the J call TRBJ1-4, with TRBD1 matching 10 bases. V shed 0 bases, J shed 5 bases, and the junction held 3 bases outside the gene matches. The V gene's germline CDR1 is MNHEY and CDR2 SVGAGI. The length of the CDR3 is 16 residues. The CDR3 DNA reads TGTGCCAGCAGTTACTCGAAGACAGGGGGCAATGAAAAACTGTTTTTT. Amino acids: CASSYSKTGGNEKLFF.

This clone was seen more than once but under ten times. The chain is built from TRBV19 and TRBJ2-7; D possibly corresponds to TRBD2 (6 bases). CDR1 and CDR2 from the germline V gene are LNHDA and SQIVND (reference sequence). CDR3 length: 15 residues. V dropped 6 bases and J dropped 0 bases, with 15 bases sitting between them. For the CDR3, the DNA is TGTGCCAGTAGGGCGTATCACGGGAGCTCCTACGAGCAGTACTTC. Its translation is CASRAYHGSSYEQYF.